The 24 T cell receptor beta chains reported below all come from one sample, sequenced in a study of T cells in localized non-small cell lung cancer. Generated by immunoSEQ multiplex PCR, the TCRdb table keeps only in-frame clones and is missing some. Among 7,000 to 8,000 clones listed, 90% to 95% were seen once. This sample comprised peripheral blood mononuclear cells, obtained before any cancer treatment. Receptors were obtained from a male donor at least 60 years old with stage II lung adenocarcinoma.

This chain links TRBV5-5 with TRBJ2-3, with TRBD2 identical over 10 bases. This CDR3 has 15 residues. The ends lost 4 bases at V and 7 bases at J; junction bases unmatched: 9. Germline-derived CDR1 and CDR2 are SGHKS and YYEKEE (reference sequence). In DNA form, the CDR3 reads TGTGCCAGCAGCAATCTAGCGGGGGCCTCCAATACGCAGTATTTT. Amino acids: CASSNLAGASNTQYF.

The genes are TRBV6-6 and TRBJ1-6; 11 nucleotides agree with TRBD1. V was pared by 6 bases and J by 7 bases, with 5 bases of the junction left unmatched. The CDR3 runs 15 residues. Germline values: CDR1 MNHNY, CDR2 SVGAGI (reference sequence). The CDR3 region is CASRGQGGGNSPLHF. CDR3 coding DNA: TGTGCCAGCAGGGGACAGGGGGGCGGAAATTCACCCCTCCACTTT.

CDR3 DNA: TGTGCCAGCTCACCACTCAGCACTAGCACAGATACGCAGTATTTT. Residues: CASSPLSTSTDTQYF. The V and J genes are TRBV18 and TRBJ2-3, with D unclear. CDR1 and CDR2 from the germline V gene are KGHSH and LQKENI. The CDR3 is made up of 15 amino acids. Deletions cut 1 base from V and 0 bases from J, with 8 bases between.

V and J are TRBV10-2 and TRBJ1-1; no definite D call. Per the germline V gene, CDR1 is WSHSY and CDR2 is SAAADI. Trimming removed 3 bases at V and 1 base at J, with 6 bases between. The CDR3 is made up of 13 amino acids. The CDR3 sequence is CASSDNRNTEAFF. In DNA form, the CDR3 reads TGCGCCAGCAGTGATAACAGGAACACTGAAGCTTTCTTT.

V gene TRBV29-1 combines with J gene TRBJ2-2; 11 positions match TRBD1. CDR1 and CDR2 from the germline V gene are SQVTM and ANQGSEA. The ends lost 8 bases at V and 4 bases at J; junction bases unmatched: 6. The CDR3 contains 14 residues. This chain's CDR3 is CSSGDRGCTGELFF. In DNA, the CDR3 is TGCAGCTCAGGGGACAGGGGGTGCACCGGGGAGCTGTTTTTT.

CDR3 in DNA: TGTGCCACCAGCACCCCGGGACAGGGGGGGTTCGAGCAGTACTTC. It is translated as CATSTPGQGGFEQYF. The chain recombines TRBV15 with TRBJ2-5, with TRBD1 matching 11 bases. The end of the DNA is better explained by TRBJ2-7, so the J call may be wrong. The CDR3 contains 15 residues. Germline loops: CDR1 LNHNV, CDR2 YYDKDF (reference sequence).

This chain uses TRBV19 with TRBJ1-5; no clear D. V dropped 0 bases and J dropped 5 bases, with 5 bases sitting between them. This CDR3 is 13 amino acids long. Germline CDR1 and CDR2: LNHDA and SQIVND (reference sequence). The chain's CDR3 is CASSIDLDQPQHF. The DNA for the CDR3 is TGTGCCAGTAGTATAGATCTAGATCAGCCCCAGCATTTT.

V and J are TRBV4-1 and TRBJ2-2; D remains unclear. CDR3 length equals 13 residues. The V gene's germline CDR1 is MGHRA and CDR2 YSYEKL. Between the trimmed V and J ends, which lost 5 bases and 2 bases, there was a span of 6 bases. The CDR3 loop reads CASSEANTGELFF. CDR3 nucleotide sequence: TGCGCCAGCAGCGAAGCCAACACCGGGGAGCTGTTTTTT.

The CDR3 protein is CASSSRNPSEKLFF. The CDR3 DNA is TGTGCCAGCAGCTCCCGGAACCCATCCGAAAAACTGTTTTTT. The J gene is TRBJ1-4, the V gene TRBV7-9; no firm D call. The V and J ends lost 4 bases and 8 bases respectively, with 14 bases between them. This CDR3 spans 14 amino acids. Germline CDR1 reads SEHNR; CDR2 reads FQNEAQ (reference sequence).

In DNA form, the CDR3 reads TGTGCCAGCAGCTTGGGGATGGGCTATGGCTACACCTTC. It is translated as CASSLGMGYGYTF. The chain joins TRBV7-2 to TRBJ1-2; D not certain. The CDR3 sequence is 13 residues long. Germline V gene lookup returns CDR1 SGHTA and CDR2 FQGNSA. Trimming pared 3 bases from V and 4 bases from J, leaving 9 bases between.

The chain recombines TRBV11-1 with TRBJ2-7; possibly TRBD1 for D (6 bases). V shed 5 bases and J shed 7 bases, with 18 bases lying between them. The CDR3 loop spans 14 amino acids. CDR1 and CDR2 (germline): SGHAT, FQDESV (reference sequence). The CDR3 is CASSTGGTLREQYF. The CDR3 nucleotides read TGTGCCAGCAGCACCGGTGGGACATTACGGGAGCAGTACTTC.

The chain employs TRBV6-6 and TRBJ2-5; D gene uncertain. Deletions cut 2 bases from V and 5 bases from J, with 9 bases between. Germline lookup yields CDR1 MNHNY and CDR2 SVGAGI (reference sequence). The CDR3 is 13 amino acids. CDR3 sequence: CASSYGFPETQYF. In DNA, the CDR3 is TGTGCCAGCAGTTACGGGTTCCCGGAGACCCAGTACTTC.

DNA for the CDR3: TGTGCCAGCAGTCCGTCTTTGGATACTAATGAAAAACTGTTTTTT. This sequence encodes CASSPSLDTNEKLFF. The rearrangement joins TRBV7-2 to TRBJ1-4, with unresolved D. Germline CDR1 reads SGHTA; CDR2 reads FQGNSA. This CDR3 has 15 amino acids. Trimming removed 6 bases from V and 2 bases from J, with 13 bases in between.

The gene calls are TRBV5-4 and TRBJ1-6; D not certain. Germline CDR1 SGHNT, CDR2 YYREEE (reference sequence). V was cut by 4 bases and J by 10 bases, with 18 bases left in between. The CDR3 loop spans 15 amino acids. The CDR3 loop is CASSRRRSRESPLHF. The CDR3, as DNA: TGTGCCAGCAGCCGTCGGCGATCTCGGGAATCACCCCTCCACTTT. Filled out from reference TRBV5-4 and TRBJ1-6, the complete variable domain reads ETGVTQSPTHLIKTRGQQVTLRCSSQSGHNTVSWYQQALGQGPQFIFQYYREEENGRGNFPPRFSGLQFPNYSSELNVNALELDDSALYLCASSRRRSRESPLHFGNGTRLTVT.

CDR3 amino acids: CASSTGTGGGETQYF. The DNA for the CDR3 is TGTGCCAGCAGCACCGGGACAGGGGGCGGAGAGACCCAGTACTTC. The chain is built from TRBV11-3 and TRBJ2-5, with TRBD1 identical over 12 bases. The germline V gene has CDR1 SGHNT and CDR2 YENEEA. The CDR3 spans 15 residues. With V trimmed by 5 bases and J by 4 bases, 5 bases remained unmatched.

Worth noting for this clone: At one of its ends the junction is not consistent with the germline gene, which may arise from a read error. The chain combines TRBV5-6 with TRBJ2-4; 7 bases agree with TRBD1. This CDR3 is 13 amino acids long. Per germline, CDR1 SGHDT and CDR2 YYEEEE. CDR3 sequence (DNA): TGTGCCAGCAGCGGCCCCCGTGACAGGGACATCCTATTC. Translation: CASSGPRDRDILF.

The rearrangement links TRBV23-1 to TRBJ1-2, with TRBD1 matching 7 bases. Being an ORF, TRBV23-1 has a function that is uncertain. The junction had 13 bases not matched to a gene; V was cut back by 0 bases and J by 6 bases. This CDR3 is 17 amino acids long. CDR3 sequence reads: CASSQSPKRQGQDGYTF. DNA for the CDR3: TGCGCCAGCAGTCAATCGCCAAAAAGACAGGGACAAGATGGCTACACCTTC.

The gene calls are TRBV4-3 and TRBJ2-1, with 7 bases fitting TRBD2. The germline gives CDR1 LGHNA, CDR2 YSLEER. The CDR3 contains 15 residues. After removal of 3 bases from V and 5 bases from J, the junction contained 7 bases not matched to a gene. In nucleotides, the CDR3 is TGCGCCAGCAGCCACCAGCGGGGTTGGGACAATGAGCAGTTCTTC. Translation gives CASSHQRGWDNEQFF.

The chain uses TRBV6-1 and TRBJ2-5, with 11 bases aligning to TRBD2. The junction had 9 bases not matched to a gene; V was cut back by 1 base and J by 5 bases. Per the germline V gene, CDR1 is MNHNS and CDR2 is SASEGT. This CDR3 comprises 17 residues. The CDR3 reads CASSEVTSGAAGETQYF. The CDR3, as DNA: TGTGCCAGCAGTGAAGTGACTAGCGGGGCGGCTGGGGAGACCCAGTACTTC.

This clone is a singleton in its sample. The chain uses TRBV5-1 and TRBJ2-7; maybe TRBD2 (6 bases). This CDR3 has 15 amino acids. V shed 2 bases and J shed 6 bases, with 18 bases lying between them. Germline V gene lookup returns CDR1 SGHRS and CDR2 YFSETQ. The CDR3 DNA is TGCGCCAGCAGCTTCGGAGGGACTGCCCAAGGCGAGCAGTACTTC. Translated: CASSFGGTAQGEQYF.

The chain uses TRBV5-4 and TRBJ1-6, with D possibly being TRBD1 (5 bases). Trimming took 6 bases from V and 9 from J, leaving 19 bases between them. Germline CDR1 SGHNT, CDR2 YYREEE (reference sequence). This CDR3 is built from 15 residues. CDR3 loop: CASTTYTGQVSPLHF. CDR3 nucleotides: TGTGCCAGCACCACCTACACGGGGCAGGTTTCACCCCTCCACTTT.

The V gene is TRBV4-2, the J gene TRBJ2-3; no clear D. Trimming left V 0 bases short and J 1 base short, with 8 bases between. This CDR3 comprises 15 residues. Germline CDR1 is LGHNA and CDR2 is YNFKEQ. CDR3 coding DNA: TGTGCCAGCAGCCAAGATCCGACTCGCACAGATACGCAGTATTTT. This translates into CASSQDPTRTDTQYF.

The chain combines TRBV6-5 with TRBJ1-3; 8 bases match TRBD1. The germline CDR1 and CDR2 sequences are MNHEY and SVGAGI. The V segment lost 6 bases and the J segment 4 bases; nucleotides outside the gene matches: 8. There are 15 residues in the CDR3. The CDR3 loop reads CASSPEGTGGNTIYF. In DNA form, the CDR3 reads TGTGCCAGCAGCCCCGAGGGGACAGGCGGAAACACCATATATTTT.

The chain recombines TRBV19 with TRBJ2-1; 10 positions agree with TRBD2. CDR1 is LNHDA, CDR2 SQIVND, per germline (reference sequence). V lost 5 bases, J lost 2 bases, and 9 bases stayed unmatched. This CDR3 region has 17 residues. CDR3 residues: CASSVSGGRFTYNEQFF. The CDR3 DNA reads as TGTGCCAGTAGTGTTAGCGGGGGGCGATTTACCTACAATGAGCAGTTCTTC.